This T cell receptor beta chain was observed in a study of T cell responses to AZD1222 COVID-19 vaccine. Method: immunoSEQ multiplex PCR; TCRdb's copy keeps in-frame clones and lacks some. The sample lists about 180,000 clones; 85% to 90% were seen once. The V and J ends lost 4 bases and 10 bases respectively, with 11 bases between them. The length of the CDR3 is 13 residues. The sequencing here drew on peripheral blood, taken on day 0 of AZD1222 vaccination. The sequence derives from an adult in good health. V usage is TRBV12-3 or TRBV12-4 and J usage is TRBJ1-6, with D possibly being TRBD1 (6 bases). The CDR3 nucleotides read TGTGCCAGCAGTTCCAGGGGCCAGTCACCCCTCCACTTT. Protein product: CASSSRGQSPLHF.